This T cell receptor (beta chain) was identified in a study of cytomegalovirus exposure and HLA in healthy donors. Primers included in the PCR were 60 Vbeta and 13 Jbeta primers. The table came from immunoSEQ multiplex PCR; TCRdb's copy has only in-frame clones and leaves some out. The top ten hold around 12% of the sample, which has about 43,000 clones, about two thirds seen once. Study-wide points: A previous analysis found most TCR beta V segments productive roughly 90% or roughly 30% of the time. TCR association rates varied by HLA locus in a later analysis, with DRB1 highest and HLA-C lowest. Reports described diagnosis of cytomegalovirus status by the classifier as highly specific and sensitive.

The CDR3 has 16 residues. V lost 6 bases to trimming and J lost 7 bases; unmatched junction nucleotides: 12. Germline CDR1 reads MNHEY; CDR2 reads SVGAGI. Within the sample, this clone is medium-sized. The antigen remains undetermined. The specimen was PBMCs. This TCR derives from a man aged 55 to 70 in good health and CMV-seropositive. This sequence joins TRBV6-5 and TRBJ2-1; 10 bases line up with TRBD2. CDR3 nucleotide sequence: TGTGCCAGCAGCTACAATCTAGCGGGAGTCGCGAATGAGCAGTTCTTC. Translation gives CASSYNLAGVANEQFF.